A single sample is the source of the 25 T cell receptor beta chains below, sequenced in a study of vaccination effects on CD4 cells after COVID-19 (dated by TCRdb to 2022 to 2024). These TCRs are of unknown antigen specificity. The ViraFEST assay stimulated PBMC with viral peptide pools and then used TCR sequencing to identify antigen-specific CD4+ T cell clonotypes by expansion. After around eleven days of culture, CD4+ T cells were isolated with the EasySep CD4+ T cell isolation kit. Participants received two doses of either the BNT162b2 or the mRNA-1273 mRNA SARS-CoV-2 vaccine. The library was obtained by the immunoSEQ multiplex PCR assay. TCRdb stores this immuneACCESS table with in-frame sequences only. Part of the clones is absent; in the studies checked, under half of the shortfall reflects unresolved V genes, and no reason is known for the rest. Within this sample are roughly 71,000 clones, with around 81% of them counted one time only. The top ten hold 1.2% of the sample.

The sample here was CD4+ T cells from PBMCs cultured with HCoV-229E spike peptides, taken after COVID-19 vaccination. What this sample's cell subset or site label stands for: HCoV-229E spike overlapping peptide pool stimulation. The receptors originated from a human donor who received a COVID-19 vaccine.

This rearrangement joins TRBV6-5 to TRBJ2-3; 10 bases match TRBD2. The CDR3 runs 15 residues. V was clipped by 4 bases and J by 2 bases; unmatched bases: 3. The germline gives CDR1 MNHEY, CDR2 SVGAGI. CDR3 bases: TGTGCCAGCAGTTCACTAGCGGGAATCACAGATACGCAGTATTTT. Its translation is CASSSLAGITDTQYF.

This clone occurred a few times. J is TRBJ2-1 and V is TRBV5-6; D is perhaps TRBD2 (5 bases). This CDR3 has 15 residues. V was clipped by 0 bases and J by 6 bases, with 13 bases between them. CDR1 is SGHDT, CDR2 YYEEEE, per germline. The CDR3 DNA is TGTGCCAGCAGCTTGGGCGGGTGGTACGGCAATGAGCAGTTCTTC. Encoded protein: CASSLGGWYGNEQFF.

This sequence joins TRBV5-5 and TRBJ1-2, with unresolved D. The CDR3 contains 15 residues. The V gene's germline CDR1 is SGHKS and CDR2 YYEKEE (reference sequence). The V gene lost 3 bases and the J gene lost 4 bases, with 16 bases spanning the gap. The DNA for the CDR3 is TGTGCCAGCAGCTCCCAGGACCTTGCCGGCTATGGCTACACCTTC. This translates into CASSSQDLAGYGYTF. Full variable domain (remainder filled in from reference TRBV5-5 and TRBJ1-2): DAGVTQSPTHLIKTRGQQVTLRCSPISGHKSVSWYQQVLGQGPQFIFQYYEKEERGRGNFPDRFSARQFPNYSSELNVNALLLGDSALYLCASSSQDLAGYGYTFGSGTRLTVV.

CDR3 DNA: TGTGCCAGCAGTCGTTCGGGGTGGACTGAAGCTTTCTTT. It is translated as CASSRSGWTEAFF. The rearrangement uses TRBV28 and TRBJ1-1, with D hard to call. The V end lost 5 bases, the J end lost 5 bases, and 12 bases lay between the germline ends. The CDR3 length is 13 residues. The V gene's germline CDR1 is MDHEN and CDR2 SYDVKM.

The V and J genes are TRBV5-6 and TRBJ1-2, with D possibly being TRBD1 (6 bases). The CDR3 is 14 residues long. V lost 2 bases and J lost 4, with 12 bases in between. Germline values: CDR1 SGHDT, CDR2 YYEEEE. DNA of the CDR3: TGTGCCAGCAGCTTACCGACAGGCGTCTATGGCTACACCTTC. This translates into CASSLPTGVYGYTF.

This chain uses TRBV28 with TRBJ2-5; TRBD2 agrees at 9 bases. CDR3 length: 15 residues. From germline, CDR1 is MDHEN and CDR2 SYDVKM. The V segment lost 10 bases and the J segment 5 bases; nucleotides outside the gene matches: 14. The CDR3, as DNA: TGTGCCACCACCCGCGCAGCGGGGGGTGGGGAGACCCAGTACTTC. It codes for CATTRAAGGGETQYF.

This clone came up once. The chain has TRBV4-3 and TRBJ2-3; D not certain. The V end was cut by 0 bases, the J end by 4 bases, with 11 bases between. Per germline, CDR1 LGHNA and CDR2 YSLEER. The CDR3 consists of 15 residues. Here the CDR3 reads CASSQEFASADTQYF. As DNA, the CDR3 is TGCGCCAGCAGCCAAGAATTTGCGTCGGCAGATACGCAGTATTTT.

Here the CDR3 DNA reads TGTGCCAGCAGCGCGGGGGCGGGGGGGCAAGAGACCCAGTACTTC. Translated, it gives CASSAGAGGQETQYF. The rearrangement uses TRBV9 and TRBJ2-5; 9 positions match TRBD2. V trimming: 3 bases; J trimming: 2 bases; junction bases outside the gene matches: 5. This CDR3 has 15 residues. Germline values: CDR1 SGDLS, CDR2 YYNGEE.

This chain connects TRBV28 to TRBJ1-5; a possible D gene is TRBD1 (5 bases). Trimming stripped 4 bases from V and 5 bases from J, with 18 bases between. CDR3 length equals 16 residues. Germline values: CDR1 MDHEN, CDR2 SYDVKM. CDR3 sequence: CASSSAKRQIHQPQHF. In DNA, the CDR3 is TGTGCCAGCAGTTCCGCCAAGCGACAGATTCATCAGCCCCAGCATTTT.

The V call is TRBV5-1, the J call TRBJ1-2, with a tentative D call TRBD1 (6 bases). This CDR3 has 16 amino acids. The V end lost 5 bases, the J end lost 2 bases, and 19 bases lay between the germline ends. Germline V CDR1 and CDR2: SGHRS, YFSETQ. The CDR3, as DNA: TGCGCCAGCAGTGAGGGATTTCAGGGGTCCAACTATGGCTACACCTTC. It codes for CASSEGFQGSNYGYTF.

This chain uses TRBV28 with TRBJ1-1; unclear D gene. The V end was cut by 4 bases, the J end by 1 base, with 10 bases between. The CDR3 length is 14 residues. Per germline, CDR1 MDHEN and CDR2 SYDVKM. The CDR3 bases are TGTGCCAGCAGTTCCGCCGACGGGAACACTGAAGCTTTCTTT. Its translation is CASSSADGNTEAFF.

The J gene is TRBJ2-1, the V gene TRBV9; perhaps TRBD2 as D (7 bases). V lost 7 bases and J lost 0, with 17 bases in between. The CDR3 runs to 16 residues. Germline values: CDR1 SGDLS, CDR2 YYNGEE. CDR3 bases: TGTGCCAGCCGGCCGGGGGGCGCGAGCTCCTACAATGAGCAGTTCTTC. Amino acids: CASRPGGASSYNEQFF.

This chain connects TRBV15 to TRBJ2-7; a possible D gene is TRBD1 (5 bases). Germline-derived CDR1 and CDR2 are LNHNV and YYDKDF (reference sequence). The V end lost 0 bases, the J end lost 2 bases, and 11 bases lay between the germline ends. The CDR3 loop spans 15 amino acids. CDR3 sequence reads: CATSREWGYTYEQYV. CDR3 bases: TGTGCCACCAGCAGAGAGTGGGGCTACACCTACGAGCAGTACGTC.

The V call is TRBV15, the J call TRBJ1-2; TRBD1 matches 9 bases. V gave up 3 bases and J gave up 2 bases; unmatched junction bases: 7. Germline values: CDR1 LNHNV, CDR2 YYDKDF (reference sequence). There are 16 residues in the CDR3. This chain's CDR3 is CATSSGGTGSNYGYTF. DNA for the CDR3: TGTGCCACCAGCAGCGGCGGGACAGGGAGCAACTATGGCTACACCTTC.

This chain's CDR3 is CASSDRAGDIQYF. CDR3 bases: TGTGCCAGCAGTGACAGGGCAGGGGACATTCAGTACTTC. V is TRBV6-4 and J is TRBJ2-4; D may be TRBD1 (6 bases). The CDR3 sequence is 13 residues long. V was clipped by 2 bases and J by 8 bases, with 10 bases between them. CDR1 and CDR2 (germline): MRHNA, SNTAGT.

The chain links TRBV20-1 to TRBJ1-1, with unresolved D. V lost 3 bases to trimming and J lost 8 bases, with 16 bases between them. The CDR3 is 13 amino acids. Germline CDR1 is DFQATT and CDR2 is SNEGSKA (reference sequence). CDR3 sequence reads: CSASKPSAGEAFF. CDR3 nucleotides: TGCAGTGCTAGTAAGCCCTCGGCGGGCGAAGCTTTCTTT.

V gene TRBV28 combines with J gene TRBJ1-5; 7 bases are shared with TRBD1. Germline V gives CDR1 MDHEN, CDR2 SYDVKM. The CDR3 spans 15 residues. V lost 5 bases to trimming and J lost 3 bases; unmatched junction nucleotides: 7. The CDR3 region has the DNA TGTGCCAGCAGTATACCGACAGGGAACAATCAGCCCCAGCATTTT. Translation: CASSIPTGNNQPQHF.

The chain has TRBV9 and TRBJ2-2; 9 bases are a match to TRBD1. Germline V gene lookup returns CDR1 SGDLS and CDR2 YYNGEE. Germline trimming cut 6 bases from V and 3 bases from J; bases unmatched to any gene: 3. The CDR3 length is 14 residues. The CDR3 here is CASKRTGDTGELFF. The CDR3 nucleotides are TGTGCCAGCAAGAGGACAGGGGACACCGGGGAGCTGTTTTTT.

This chain uses TRBV5-1 with TRBJ1-1, with D tentatively TRBD1 (5 bases). CDR3 length: 14 residues. Trimming took off 1 base at V and 5 bases at J, with 12 bases between the two ends. The germline gives CDR1 SGHRS, CDR2 YFSETQ. In nucleotides, the CDR3 is TGCGCCAGCAGCTTGTTTCAGGGAGGGACTGAAGCTTTCTTT. Translation: CASSLFQGGTEAFF.

The rearrangement joins TRBV27 to TRBJ1-4; possibly TRBD1 for D (5 bases). CDR1 and CDR2 (germline): MNHEY, SMNVEV (reference sequence). V lost 6 bases to trimming and J lost 8 bases, with 13 bases between them. The CDR3 covers 13 residues. The CDR3 is CASRRPGGEKLFF. In DNA, the CDR3 is TGTGCCAGCAGACGGCCCGGGGGAGAAAAACTGTTTTTT.

The V gene is TRBV5-1, the J gene TRBJ2-7; 7 positions match TRBD1. From germline, CDR1 is SGHRS and CDR2 YFSETQ. The length of the CDR3 is 11 residues. The DNA of the CDR3 is TGCGCCAGCAGCTGTGACAGGGTCAGAGACGTC. Translated, it gives CASSCDRVRDV.

This clone was counted a single time. CDR3 sequence (DNA): TGTGCCAGCTCACCGGTGTGGAGTAACAGCGGGGGTCCGAACACCGGGGAGCTGTTTTTT. It codes for CASSPVWSNSGGPNTGELFF. This chain connects TRBV18 to TRBJ2-2, with TRBD2 identical over 8 bases. Per germline, CDR1 KGHSH and CDR2 LQKENI. There are 20 residues in the CDR3. V was clipped by 3 bases and J by 0 bases; unmatched bases: 15.

The chain carries TRBV21-1 and TRBJ2-7; the table calls TRBD2, which could not be checked here. TRBV21-1 is listed as a pseudogene. The CDR3 extends over 13 amino acids. CDR3 sequence reads: CADGTQLTYEQYV. DNA of the CDR3: TGTGCCGATGGGACTCAATTAACCTACGAGCAGTACGTC.

The gene calls are TRBV6-4 and TRBJ1-6, with D possibly matching TRBD1 (5 bases). Between the trimmed V and J ends, which lost 3 bases and 3 bases, there was a span of 6 bases. This CDR3 is built from 14 residues. Germline assignment: CDR1 MRHNA and CDR2 SNTAGT. CDR3 DNA sequence: TGTGCCAGCAGTGATCAGGGCTATAATTCACCCCTCCACTTT. Translating gives CASSDQGYNSPLHF.

V and J are TRBV9 and TRBJ1-2; no reliable D call. Per the germline V gene, CDR1 is SGDLS and CDR2 is YYNGEE. The V end was cut by 3 bases, the J end by 4 bases, with 19 bases between. CDR3 length: 16 amino acids. The CDR3 reads CASSANSLRSSYGYTF. The CDR3 DNA reads TGTGCCAGCAGCGCCAATTCCTTGAGAAGCTCCTATGGCTACACCTTC.